This TCR beta chain was found in a study of human T cells and chemical hapten exposure (dated by TCRdb to the early 2020s). Notes on the research overall: For sensitization, 2% DPC in acetone was applied to a 2 cm by 2 cm area of upper inner arm skin. Weekly therapeutic DPC doses were additionally applied to the scalp of patients throughout the roughly 25-week study period. Patch tests used Finn chambers with 0.01% DPC on the upper back, scored after 6 days by International Contact Dermatitis Research Group standards. Alopecia areata with under or over 50% scalp involvement, alopecia totalis and alopecia universalis were represented in the patient cohort, which was mostly female. Libraries were pooled for sequencing, and per-sample TCR yields varied mainly because of small differences in library volumes within the pool. Peripheral blood TCR repertoire changes were tracked in vivo in alopecia patients during primary and secondary sensitization to the hapten diphenylcyclopropenone (DPC). Blood samples were taken from patients before sensitization (week 0) and then at 2, 6 and about 24 weeks after DPC sensitization. Twenty-nine alopecia patients gave blood for TCR sequencing at one to four time points (pre-sensitization, 2, 6 and 24 weeks).

The table lists this clonotype with a few counts. This receptor's antigen is unknown. No base quality values were provided; no much bigger clone lies one nucleotide off. Explained via the paper, the time point label denotes: pre-sensitization, week 0. In light of the paper, this sample's treatment or condition label describes: therapeutic diphenylcyclopropenone sensitization with weekly scalp DPC. Blood at each patch-test visit was drawn before the patch test was applied. Patients were considered eligible if aged 18 to 70, diagnosed with alopecia and deemed suitable for DPC therapy, and patients were excluded if pregnant. Total RNA was extracted from unfractionated whole blood that had been collected in Tempus Blood RNA tubes. Points the paper makes about the study in general: Because all patients had alopecia, a presumed autoimmune disease, the immune response of the patients might differ from that of healthy individuals. Repeated subsampling changed both the strength of the expansion versus patch-test correlation and the threshold at which the correlation became significant. No change with DPC sensitization was found in the number of TCRs above 1 in 1000 frequency, and no evidence of global repertoire structure alterations was found. Patch test score correlated positively with the number of PT1 expanded TCRs, reaching significance at thresholds 8, 16 and 32 but not at 4. Compared with pre-sensitization or healthy control sets, expanded TCRs formed significantly more large CDR3 similarity clusters, which is consistent with antigen-driven responses.

Receptors were amplified or captured by RACE. Instrument on record: NextSeq 500. During library preparation, unique molecular identifiers were attached to individual cDNA molecules so that TCRs could be counted quantitatively and reproducibly. Both TCR alpha and TCR beta chains were sequenced from each blood RNA sample. The paper's data handling went like this. A median of roughly 98,000 TCRs per sample was observed, with a range of about 20,000 to 750,000. The Decombinator software suite was used to annotate the V, J and CDR3 of the TCR reads. For the PS versus PT1 abundance plots, all samples were subsampled to the same number of TCRs (28,000). Expanded TCRs were defined as absent before sensitization and observed at least eight times at the 2-week time point. The public reads were quality trimmed at Q25 with fastp and then assembled into clones with MiXCR by TCRdb, keeping productive beta chains. When rows share a CDR3 protein, they turn into one entry using the most common DNA and genes. TCRdb, rather than the study authors, made the V and J calls. This sample holds about 290,000 distinct CDR3 sequences; about 7.7% were observed only once. Of the sample, roughly 1.2% falls within the top ten clones.

The receptor was isolated from a man between 18 and 35 years old with alopecia areata. Some clones in this sample may be carry-over from other donors' samples. The source material was whole blood, sampled in connection with sensitization to the hapten diphenylcyclopropenone (DPC).

The DNA sequence is TGCGCCAGCAGCCAAGAACCCGGGTACACTGAAGCTTTCTTT. Its protein reads: CASSQEPGYTEAFF. The rearrangement combines TRBV4-3 with TRBJ1-1; the D gene identity is not certain. CDR1 and CDR2, per the germline V gene, are LGHNA and YSLEER. The CDR3 runs 14 residues from the cysteine to the phenylalanine. Here the CDR3 DNA is all that survives: 42 bases in frame from base 1. The trim is 0 bases for V and 3 bases for J, with a gap of 8 bases between the germline ends.